A single sample gave rise to the 12 T cell receptor beta chains below, sequenced in a study of shared clonotypes between healthy human individuals. The table came from immunoSEQ multiplex PCR; TCRdb's copy has only in-frame clones and leaves some out. The table includes fewer than 700,000 clones, 85% to 95% detected once. Naive CD8 populations comprised CD45RO-negative cells positively selected for CCR7, excluding terminally differentiated effector memory CD45RA+ cells. The specimen was naive CD8+ T cells sorted from blood. Receptor source: a woman aged 25 to 39 in good health.

The chain has TRBV19 and TRBJ1-1; D is unresolved. The CDR3 length is 14 residues. Trimming took off 6 bases at V and 4 bases at J, with 15 bases between the two ends. The germline CDR1 and CDR2 sequences are LNHDA and SQIVND (reference sequence). The CDR3, as DNA: TGTGCCAGTAGCGCTAGAAGAGGGAGCACTGAAGCTTTCTTT. As protein: CASSARRGSTEAFF.

The CDR3 nucleotides read TGTGCCAGCAGCCCGGGACAGGAGGGTCAGCCCCAGCATTTT. This translates into CASSPGQEGQPQHF. The chain has TRBV4-2 and TRBJ1-5; 8 bases align to TRBD1. Germline V gene sequence: CDR1 LGHNA, CDR2 YNFKEQ. There are 14 residues in the CDR3. With 4 bases clipped from V and 6 bases from J, the junction kept 5 bases outside the gene matches.

V usage is TRBV10-1 and J usage is TRBJ2-1; 10 bases align to TRBD2. The ends lost 4 bases at V and 4 bases at J; junction bases unmatched: 7. This CDR3 has 16 residues. Germline V gene sequence: CDR1 WNHNN, CDR2 SYGVQD (reference sequence). The CDR3, as DNA: TGCGCCAGCAGTGTGCTAGCGGGAGAAAGTTACAATGAGCAGTTCTTC. Protein product: CASSVLAGESYNEQFF.

This chain uses TRBV7-9 with TRBJ2-7; 8 nucleotides line up with TRBD2. The CDR3 is 16 residues long. Germline CDR1 and CDR2: SEHNR and FQNEAQ (reference sequence). The V segment lost 5 bases and the J segment 1 base; nucleotides outside the gene matches: 10. CDR3 amino acids: CASSRGAGGTSYEQYF. The CDR3 coding sequence is TGTGCCAGCAGCCGCGGGGCGGGAGGTACGTCCTACGAGCAGTACTTC.

This clone was seen only once. The chain has TRBV11-3 and TRBJ2-6; 7 bases align to TRBD1. The V segment lost 5 bases and the J segment 4 bases; nucleotides outside the gene matches: 2. The CDR3 contains 14 residues. Germline loops: CDR1 SGHNT, CDR2 YENEEA. The CDR3 spells CASSPGQGANVLTF. The CDR3, as DNA: TGTGCCAGCAGCCCGGGACAGGGGGCCAACGTCCTGACTTTC.

The chain carries TRBV7-2 and TRBJ2-1; 12 bases agree with TRBD2. The CDR3 runs 17 residues. After removal of 2 bases from V and 1 base from J, the junction contained 3 bases not matched to a gene. Germline assignment: CDR1 SGHTA and CDR2 FQGNSA. The CDR3: CASSLLAGGESYNEQFF. The CDR3 nucleotides are TGTGCCAGCAGCTTACTAGCGGGAGGGGAATCCTACAATGAGCAGTTCTTC.

The chain employs TRBV5-1 and TRBJ1-3, with 9 bases that match TRBD1. CDR1 and CDR2 (germline): SGHRS, YFSETQ. This CDR3 region has 20 residues. V dropped 0 bases and J dropped 4; count of bases not matched to a gene: 17. This CDR3 reads CASSLGDRDFAGATGNTIYF. CDR3 in DNA: TGCGCCAGCAGCTTGGGGGACAGGGATTTTGCCGGGGCTACGGGAAACACCATATATTTT.

This sequence joins TRBV2 and TRBJ2-7; the match to TRBD2 covers 11 bases. The CDR3 is made up of 15 amino acids. V shed 6 bases, J shed 2 bases, and the junction held 6 bases outside the gene matches. Germline V lookup: CDR1 SNHLY, CDR2 FYNNEI. In DNA, the CDR3 is TGTGCCAGCAGACGACTAGCGGGGCCCACCTACGAGCAGTACTTC. As protein: CASRRLAGPTYEQYF. The whole variable domain, remainder taken from reference TRBV2 and TRBJ2-7, is EPEVTQTPSHQVTQMGQEVILRCVPISNHLYFYWYRQILGQKVEFLVSFYNNEISEKSEIFDDQFSVERPDGSNFTLKIRSTKLEDSAMYFCASRRLAGPTYEQYFGPGTRLTVT.

V and J are TRBV5-4 and TRBJ2-7; D is perhaps TRBD1 or TRBD2 (5 bases each). CDR3 length equals 15 residues. V was pared by 2 bases and J by 2 bases, with 14 bases between. In germline, CDR1 is SGHNT, CDR2 YYREEE (reference sequence). The CDR3 nucleotides are TGTGCCAGCAGCTTTTACGGGACGGTACCCTACGAGCAGTACTTC. Translated, it gives CASSFYGTVPYEQYF. Using reference TRBV5-4 and TRBJ2-7 for the parts outside the CDR3, the full variable domain is ETGVTQSPTHLIKTRGQQVTLRCSSQSGHNTVSWYQQALGQGPQFIFQYYREEENGRGNFPPRFSGLQFPNYSSELNVNALELDDSALYLCASSFYGTVPYEQYFGPGTRLTVT.

V is TRBV27 and J is TRBJ1-4, with a tentative D call TRBD1 (5 bases). V was cut by 5 bases and J by 7 bases, with 14 bases left in between. This CDR3 is 14 amino acids long. CDR1 MNHEY and CDR2 SMNVEV come from the germline V gene (reference sequence). In DNA, the CDR3 is TGTGCCAGCAGTCCGGGGGGGTCCGGTGAAAAACTGTTTTTT. It specifies CASSPGGSGEKLFF. Looking up the rest from reference TRBV27 and TRBJ1-4 gives the full variable domain: EAQVTQNPRYLITVTGKKLTVTCSQNMNHEYMSWYRQDPGLGLRQIYYSMNVEVTDKGDVPEGYKVSRKEKRNFPLILESPSPNQTSLYFCASSPGGSGEKLFFGSGTQLSVL.

J is TRBJ2-4 and V is TRBV28; 8 bases fit TRBD1. The length of the CDR3 is 13 residues. J gave up 8 bases and V 3 bases, and 3 bases lay outside the gene matches. The germline V gene encodes CDR1 MDHEN and CDR2 SYDVKM. CDR3 amino acids: CASSLVRGHIQYF. The DNA for the CDR3 is TGTGCCAGCAGTTTGGTCAGGGGGCACATTCAGTACTTC.

The chain joins TRBV6-5 to TRBJ2-7; D tentatively reads TRBD1 or TRBD2 (5 bases each). V was shortened by 6 bases and J by 5 bases, with 11 bases between the two germline ends. The CDR3 is 12 residues long. Per germline, CDR1 MNHEY and CDR2 SVGAGI. Here the CDR3 reads CASRRGFDEQYF. CDR3 nucleotide sequence: TGTGCCAGCAGGAGGGGATTCGACGAGCAGTACTTC.